Following are 17 T cell receptor beta chains from one sample sequenced in a study of spatial heterogeneity in lung cancer. Regarding time point: sample taken at primary tumor resection. Unsorted whole RNA from tumor, nontumor lung or frozen PBMC underwent sequencing. TCRdb reanalysed the 5' RACE reads using MiXCR and keeps one entry per CDR3 protein. The data contain about 38,000 distinct CDR3 sequences, 6% to 8% of them singletons. Sequenced here: PBMCs, sampled at surgery. The receptor set was obtained from a male donor with early-stage non-small cell lung cancer.

In its sample, this clonotype was seen many times. The V and J genes are TRBV27 and TRBJ2-1; TRBD2 aligns across 7 bases. The ends lost 2 bases at V and 10 bases at J; junction bases unmatched: 8. The CDR3 sequence is 14 residues long. Per the germline V gene, CDR1 is MNHEY and CDR2 is SMNVEV (reference sequence). As DNA, the CDR3 is TGTGCCAGCAGTTTAATCGCCGGGGGGACGGAGCAGTTCTTC. It is translated as CASSLIAGGTEQFF.

The V gene is TRBV12-3 or TRBV12-4, the J gene TRBJ1-6, with D hard to call. The ends were cut back, 3 bases at V and 7 bases at J, with 10 bases in the middle. CDR3 size: 14 residues. The CDR3 sequence is CASSLPGFNSPLHF. CDR3 sequence (DNA): TGTGCCAGCAGTTTGCCCGGGTTCAATTCACCCCTCCACTTT.

This clonotype was counted a few times. V gene TRBV12-3 or TRBV12-4 combines with J gene TRBJ1-3, with D possibly matching TRBD1 (5 bases). Trimming removed 3 bases from V and 0 bases from J, with 18 bases in between. The CDR3 extends over 18 amino acids. CDR3 protein: CASSFTMGQSDSGNTIYF. In DNA form, the CDR3 reads TGTGCCAGCAGTTTTACGATGGGGCAATCCGACTCTGGAAACACCATATATTTT.

The chain couples TRBV5-8 to TRBJ1-2, with no clear D. Trimming pared 2 bases from V and 7 bases from J, leaving 6 bases between. Germline V lookup: CDR1 SGHTS, CDR2 YDEGEE. The length of the CDR3 is 11 residues. Here the CDR3 DNA reads TGTGCCAGCAGCTTAAACACTGGCTACACCTTC. This translates into CASSLNTGYTF.

In this sample, this clonotype turned up many times. The chain joins TRBV7-9 to TRBJ1-2; maybe TRBD1 (6 bases). Looked up from germline, CDR1 is SEHNR and CDR2 is FQNEAQ (reference sequence). The V end was cut by 6 bases, the J end by 8 bases, with 19 bases between. This CDR3 is built from 14 residues. The CDR3 coding sequence is TGTGCCAGCAGTAACGAACAGGGATTCGACGGCTACACCTTC. Its translation: CASSNEQGFDGYTF. The full variable domain, completed using reference TRBV7-9 and TRBJ1-2, is DTGVSQNPRHKITKRGQNVTFRCDPISEHNRLYWYRQTLGQGPEFLTYFQNEAQLEKSRLLSDRFSAERPKGSFSTLEIQRTEQGDSAMYLCASSNEQGFDGYTFGSGTRLTVV.

This clonotype is classed as medium-sized (0.01 to 0.1%). V is TRBV29-1 and J is TRBJ1-1, with D hard to call. The CDR3 totals 12 residues. V shed 2 bases and J shed 8 bases, with 12 bases lying between them. Germline V gene sequence: CDR1 SQVTM, CDR2 ANQGSEA. CDR3 in DNA: TGCAGCGTTGAACCCCAGGTGGGGGAAGCTTTCTTT. Its translation is CSVEPQVGEAFF.

This clonotype was found many times. V usage is TRBV20-1 and J usage is TRBJ2-5; TRBD2 matches at 9 bases. From germline, CDR1 is DFQATT and CDR2 SNEGSKA (reference sequence). Trimming took 4 bases from V and 2 from J; bases not matched to a gene: 11. This CDR3 has 16 residues. The CDR3 nucleotides are TGCAGTGCTACTAAAGGGATGGCGGGGGGGCAAGAGACCCAGTACTTC. Translating it yields CSATKGMAGGQETQYF.

Ten or more counts support this clonotype. The chain employs TRBV5-1 and TRBJ2-2; 7 positions match TRBD1. Germline V lookup: CDR1 SGHRS, CDR2 YFSETQ. The CDR3 covers 15 residues. The V segment lost 0 bases and the J segment 3 bases; nucleotides outside the gene matches: 2. In DNA form, the CDR3 reads TGCGCCAGCAGCTTGGGACAGGGACACACCGGGGAGCTGTTTTTT. It codes for CASSLGQGHTGELFF.

The rearrangement uses TRBV6-2 or TRBV6-3 and TRBJ1-5; TRBD1 is a possible D gene (6 bases). Germline V gene lookup returns CDR1 MNHEY and CDR2 SVGEGT. The V end lost 5 bases, the J end lost 2 bases, and 13 bases lay between the germline ends. The CDR3 runs to 15 residues. CDR3 protein: CASSAMGGRNQPQHF. The CDR3 DNA follows: TGTGCCAGCAGTGCGATGGGGGGGCGCAATCAGCCCCAGCATTTT.

This clonotype was detected a few times. This chain uses TRBV28 with TRBJ2-3; 9 positions agree with TRBD1. This CDR3 has 14 amino acids. V lost 6 bases, J lost 4 bases, and 5 bases stayed unmatched. Per germline, CDR1 MDHEN and CDR2 SYDVKM. The CDR3 loop is CASRGTGRSDTQYF. DNA of the CDR3: TGTGCCAGCAGGGGGACAGGGAGGTCAGATACGCAGTATTTT.

The sample holds many counts of this clonotype. The rearrangement uses TRBV6-2 or TRBV6-3 and TRBJ2-5; no clear D. Germline V gene lookup returns CDR1 MNHEY and CDR2 SVGEGT. The CDR3 is 14 amino acids. Trimming took off 5 bases at V and 0 bases at J, with 10 bases between the two ends. This CDR3 reads CASSKLPYQETQYF. The CDR3 coding sequence is TGTGCCAGCAGTAAACTACCCTACCAAGAGACCCAGTACTTC.

This clonotype was found many times. This chain joins TRBV6-2 or TRBV6-3 and TRBJ1-1; D not resolved. The CDR3 runs to 13 residues. Trimming removed 7 bases at V and 2 bases at J, with 11 bases between. CDR1 and CDR2 from the germline V gene are MNHEY and SVGEGT. As DNA, the CDR3 is TGTGCCAGCACCCTTACCCTCAACACTGAAGCTTTCTTT. This encodes CASTLTLNTEAFF.

This clonotype was counted ten times or more. The chain joins TRBV6-2 or TRBV6-3 to TRBJ2-2, with 8 bases that match TRBD1. The germline V gene encodes CDR1 MNHEY and CDR2 SVGEGT. The CDR3 length is 14 residues. V lost 4 bases, J lost 5 bases, and 3 bases stayed unmatched. The CDR3 coding sequence is TGTGCCAGCAGTTTGACAGGGGAAACCGGGGAGCTGTTTTTT. Protein: CASSLTGETGELFF.

This clonotype was seen repeatedly, ten times or more. V usage is TRBV5-1 and J usage is TRBJ2-3; no clear D gene. Germline V gene data show CDR1 as SGHRS and CDR2 as YFSETQ. This CDR3 has 14 amino acids. The germline V and J ends were trimmed by 3 bases and 5 bases, with 13 bases remaining between them. The CDR3 spells CASSSTRWGDTQYF. The DNA of the CDR3 is TGCGCCAGCAGCTCGACACGGTGGGGAGATACGCAGTATTTT. Complete variable domain (other parts from reference TRBV5-1 and TRBJ2-3): KAGVTQTPRYLIKTRGQQVTLSCSPISGHRSVSWYQQTPGQGLQFLFEYFSETQRNKGNFPGRFSGRQFSNSRSEMNVSTLELGDSALYLCASSSTRWGDTQYFGPGTRLTVL.

The rearrangement uses TRBV7-2 and TRBJ2-7, with TRBD2 matching 11 bases. This CDR3 comprises 15 residues. From germline, CDR1 is SGHTA and CDR2 FQGNSA. Losses at the gene ends were 4 bases for V and 5 bases for J; bases not matched to a gene: 7. As DNA, the CDR3 is TGTGCCAGCAGCTATACTAGCGGGAGTGGAAACGAGCAGTACGTC. It translates to CASSYTSGSGNEQYV.

This rearrangement joins TRBV19 to TRBJ2-1; TRBD1 matches 7 bases. There are 14 residues in the CDR3. CDR1 and CDR2 (germline): LNHDA, SQIVND (reference sequence). V shed 6 bases, J shed 2 bases, and the junction held 4 bases outside the gene matches. CDR3 sequence: CASSPGQTYNEQFF. CDR3 sequence (DNA): TGTGCCAGTAGCCCGGGACAGACCTACAATGAGCAGTTCTTC.

This clonotype showed up many times. CDR3 in amino acids: CASSISSGRYEQFF. As DNA, the CDR3 is TGTGCCAGCAGTATATCTAGCGGGAGATATGAGCAGTTCTTC. The chain couples TRBV7-2 to TRBJ2-1; 10 bases are shared with TRBD2. CDR3 length equals 14 residues. V was clipped by 6 bases and J by 8 bases; unmatched bases: 7. CDR1 is SGHTA and CDR2 is FQGNSA in the germline V gene.